This T cell receptor beta chain was found in a study of STAT5B mutations in CD4+ large granular lymphocyte leukemia (dated by TCRdb to between 2021 and 2024). About the study as a whole: Among healthy controls, the CDR3 'QG' motif was associated with a particular HLA allele. The study compared the TCRbeta repertoires of patients with CD4+ T-cell large granular lymphocyte leukemia against those of healthy blood donors. Flow cytometry performed on FACSCanto II or FACSVerse showed that the purified fractions had more than 95% purity among lymphocytes. Overall study results and their limits: Greater clonality appeared to be present in CD4-sorted patient repertoires than in healthy CD4+ repertoires, and the difference was retained after the putative leukemic clones were removed. Main leukemic clonotypes were private to each patient, although under 30% appeared at low frequency in other patients' non-leukemic repertoires. TRBV06-family usage was enriched among the top patient clones (8/27) compared with healthy controls (2/35). Data were not HLA-matched; higher clonality in CD4+ versus CD8+ T-LGLL could reflect the relatively small sample size.

Buffy coats from 37 blood donors, supplied by the Finnish Red Cross blood service, were used as healthy controls. All TCR-sequenced material derived from peripheral blood: patient blood samples and healthy donor buffy coats. Peripheral blood mononuclear cells were isolated by Ficoll-Hypaque gradient centrifugation. For the healthy controls, CD4+ cells were obtained from buffy coats by magnetic purification. Genomic DNA was extracted using the Gentra Puregene Cell and Tissue kit, and a Qubit 2.0 fluorometer was used to quantify it. As to this clone: Its antigen is not yet known. No base quality values were provided; no much bigger clone lies one nucleotide off.

Measured from the cysteine to the valine, the CDR3 is 11 residues long. Solely the CDR3 DNA is kept, with 33 bases framed from the first base. CDR1 and CDR2 are read off the germline V gene as MNHNS and SASEGT. Trimming removed 4 bases from V and 6 bases from J, leaving 7 bases between the germline ends. The immunoSEQ assay at survey resolution was used to sequence TCRbeta rearrangements from genomic DNA. From the authors' description of their analysis: In the TCR sequencing data, the lowest productive clonotype frequency that could be detected was 2.59 x 10-5. Only productive TCRbeta rearrangements, defined as complete and in-frame sequences, were included in the analyses. The clonality of each sample was calculated as Simpson clonality in the immunoSEQ Analyzer version 3.0. Clones were grouped by frequency into very rare, small, medium, large (1-20%) or hyperexpanded (>20%) categories. Generation probabilities were estimated with OLGA 1.2.3, V-gene circos plots were made with VDJtools, specificities were looked up in VDJdb, and CDR3 motifs were identified with GLIPH. The table comes from immuneACCESS by way of TCRdb, which keeps in-frame sequences with V and J called. Part of the clones is missing from these tables; in studies checked, under half for an unresolved V gene and the rest for unknown reasons. V, J and clone size are taken as reported in that table, and D and trimming were inferred from the DNA itself. Present in this sample are some 29,000 clones, more than 60% of which were seen just once. In total, the top ten clones hold approximately 6% of the sample.

The V and J genes are TRBV6-1 and TRBJ2-7, and the D gene may be TRBD2, 5 bases matching. The TCR sequence derives from a human donor in good health. The source material was CD4+ T cells from blood buffy coats. The CDR3 protein is CASSAEGEQYV. The DNA sequence is TGTGCCAGCAGTGCAGAGGGCGAGCAGTACGTC.